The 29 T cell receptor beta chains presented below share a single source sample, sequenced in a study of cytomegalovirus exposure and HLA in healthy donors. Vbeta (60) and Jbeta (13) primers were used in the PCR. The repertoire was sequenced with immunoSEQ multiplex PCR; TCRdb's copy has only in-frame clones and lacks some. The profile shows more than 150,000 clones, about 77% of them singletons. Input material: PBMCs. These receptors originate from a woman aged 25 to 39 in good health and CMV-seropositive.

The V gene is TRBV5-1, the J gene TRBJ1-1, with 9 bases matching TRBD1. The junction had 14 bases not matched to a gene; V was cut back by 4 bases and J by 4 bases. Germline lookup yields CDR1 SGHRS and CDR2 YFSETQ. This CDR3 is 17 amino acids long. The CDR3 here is CASSIGDRVAVSTEAFF. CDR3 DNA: TGCGCCAGCAGCATCGGGGACAGGGTCGCTGTAAGCACTGAAGCTTTCTTT.

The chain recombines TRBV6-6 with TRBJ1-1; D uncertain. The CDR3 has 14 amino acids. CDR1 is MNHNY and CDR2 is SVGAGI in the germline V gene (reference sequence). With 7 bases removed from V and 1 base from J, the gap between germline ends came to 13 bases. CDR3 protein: CASNLRGENTEAFF. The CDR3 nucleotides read TGTGCCAGCAATCTAAGAGGCGAGAACACTGAAGCTTTCTTT.

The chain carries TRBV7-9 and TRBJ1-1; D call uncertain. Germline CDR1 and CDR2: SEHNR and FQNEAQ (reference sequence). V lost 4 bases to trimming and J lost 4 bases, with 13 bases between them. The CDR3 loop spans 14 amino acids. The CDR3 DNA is TGTGCCAGCAGCTCCGCGACCAGGTCCACTGAAGCTTTCTTT. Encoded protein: CASSSATRSTEAFF.

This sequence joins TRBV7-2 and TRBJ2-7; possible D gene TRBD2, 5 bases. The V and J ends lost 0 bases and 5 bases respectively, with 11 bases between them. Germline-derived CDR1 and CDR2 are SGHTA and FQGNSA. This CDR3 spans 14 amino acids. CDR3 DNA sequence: TGTGCCAGCAGCTTAGCGCTAGGAGGAAACGAGCAGTACTTC. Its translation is CASSLALGGNEQYF.

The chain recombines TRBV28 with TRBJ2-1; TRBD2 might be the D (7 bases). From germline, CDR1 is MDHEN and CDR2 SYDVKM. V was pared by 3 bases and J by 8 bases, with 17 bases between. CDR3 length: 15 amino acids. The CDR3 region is CASSLGGRGVYEQFF. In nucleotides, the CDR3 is TGTGCCAGCAGTTTGGGAGGGAGGGGGGTCTATGAGCAGTTCTTC.

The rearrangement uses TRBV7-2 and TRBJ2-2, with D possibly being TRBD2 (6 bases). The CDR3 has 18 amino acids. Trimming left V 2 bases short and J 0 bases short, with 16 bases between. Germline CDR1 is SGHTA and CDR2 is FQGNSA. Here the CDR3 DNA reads TGTGCCAGCAGCTTATTTATCGGGAGCAGCGCGAACACCGGGGAGCTGTTTTTT. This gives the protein CASSLFIGSSANTGELFF.

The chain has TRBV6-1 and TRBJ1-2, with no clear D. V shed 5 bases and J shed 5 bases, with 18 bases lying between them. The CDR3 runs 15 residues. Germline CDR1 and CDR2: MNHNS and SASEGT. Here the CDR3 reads CASSLERHTPYGYTF. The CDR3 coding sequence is TGTGCCAGCAGTTTGGAGAGGCACACTCCTTATGGCTACACCTTC.

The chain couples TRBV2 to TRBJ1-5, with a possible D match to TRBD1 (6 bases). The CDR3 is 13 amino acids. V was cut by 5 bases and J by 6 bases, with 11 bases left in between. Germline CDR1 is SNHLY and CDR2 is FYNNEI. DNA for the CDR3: TGTGCCAGCAGTACAGGACAGTTTCAGCCCCAGCATTTT. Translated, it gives CASSTGQFQPQHF.

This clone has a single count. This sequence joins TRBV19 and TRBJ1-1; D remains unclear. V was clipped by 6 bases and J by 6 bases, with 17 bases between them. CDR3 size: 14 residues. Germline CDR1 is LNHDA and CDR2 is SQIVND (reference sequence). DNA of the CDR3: TGTGCCAGTAGACAAGACTCGGTCGCGGCTGAAGCTTTCTTT. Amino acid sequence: CASRQDSVAAEAFF.

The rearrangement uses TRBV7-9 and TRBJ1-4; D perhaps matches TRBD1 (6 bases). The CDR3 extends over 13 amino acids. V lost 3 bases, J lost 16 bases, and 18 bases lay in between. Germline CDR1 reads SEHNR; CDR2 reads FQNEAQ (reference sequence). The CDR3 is CASSFGERQAWFF. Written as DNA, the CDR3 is TGTGCCAGCAGCTTCGGAGAAAGACAGGCTTGGTTTTTT.

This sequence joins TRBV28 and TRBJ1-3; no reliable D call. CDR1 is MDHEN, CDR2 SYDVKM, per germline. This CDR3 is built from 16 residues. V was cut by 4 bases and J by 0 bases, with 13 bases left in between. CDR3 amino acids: CASSSEGAVSGNTIYF. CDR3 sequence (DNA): TGTGCCAGCAGTTCTGAAGGAGCGGTCTCTGGAAACACCATATATTTT.

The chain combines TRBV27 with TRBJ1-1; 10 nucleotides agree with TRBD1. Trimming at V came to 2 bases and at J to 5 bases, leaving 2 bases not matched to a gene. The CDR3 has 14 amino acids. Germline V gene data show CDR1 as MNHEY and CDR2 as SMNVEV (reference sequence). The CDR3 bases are TGTGCCAGCAGTTTAGGGACAGGGGTGACTGAAGCTTTCTTT. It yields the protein CASSLGTGVTEAFF.

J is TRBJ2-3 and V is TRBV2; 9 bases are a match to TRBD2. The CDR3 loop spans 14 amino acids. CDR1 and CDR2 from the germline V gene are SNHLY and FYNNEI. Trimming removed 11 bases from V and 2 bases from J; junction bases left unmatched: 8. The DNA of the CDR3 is TGTGCCGGAGGTAGCGGGGGATTCACAGATACGCAGTATTTT. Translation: CAGGSGGFTDTQYF.

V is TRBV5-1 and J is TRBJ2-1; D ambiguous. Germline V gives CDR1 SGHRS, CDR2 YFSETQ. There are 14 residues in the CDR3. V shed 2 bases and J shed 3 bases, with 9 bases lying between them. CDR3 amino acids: CASSLGQDYNEQFF. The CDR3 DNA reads TGCGCCAGCAGCTTAGGTCAGGACTACAATGAGCAGTTCTTC.

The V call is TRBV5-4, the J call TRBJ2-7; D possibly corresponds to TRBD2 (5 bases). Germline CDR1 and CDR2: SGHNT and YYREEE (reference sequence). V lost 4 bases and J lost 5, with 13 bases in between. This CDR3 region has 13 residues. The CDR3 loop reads CASSEDHGDEQYF. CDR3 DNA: TGTGCCAGCAGCGAGGACCACGGGGACGAGCAGTACTTC.

The CDR3 coding sequence is TGTGCCTTCGGGAATTTGGACACTGAAGCTTTCTTT. This gives the protein CAFGNLDTEAFF. The chain recombines TRBV5-4 with TRBJ1-1; the D is unclear. Trimming pared 10 bases from V and 3 bases from J, leaving 13 bases between. Germline-derived CDR1 and CDR2 are SGHNT and YYREEE (reference sequence). The CDR3 has 12 amino acids.

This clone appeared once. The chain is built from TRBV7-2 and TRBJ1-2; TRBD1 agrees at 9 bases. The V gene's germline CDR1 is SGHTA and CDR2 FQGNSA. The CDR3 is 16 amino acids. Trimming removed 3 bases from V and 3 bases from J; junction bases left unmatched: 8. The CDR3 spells CASSLPGQGPYYGYTF. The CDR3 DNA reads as TGTGCCAGCAGCTTGCCCGGACAGGGGCCCTACTATGGCTACACCTTC. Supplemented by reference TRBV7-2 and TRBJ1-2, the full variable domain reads GAGVSQSPSNKVTEKGKDVELRCDPISGHTALYWYRQSLGQGLEFLIYFQGNSAPDKSGLPSDRFSAERTGGSVSTLTIQRTQQEDSAVYLCASSLPGQGPYYGYTFGSGTRLTVV.

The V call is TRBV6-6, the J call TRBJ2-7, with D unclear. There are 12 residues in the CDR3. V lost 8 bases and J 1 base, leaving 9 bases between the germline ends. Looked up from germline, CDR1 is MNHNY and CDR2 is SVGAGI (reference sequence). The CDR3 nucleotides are TGTGCCAGCGAGGCCAGTTCCTACGAGCAGTACTTC. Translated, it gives CASEASSYEQYF.

CDR3 DNA sequence: TGTGCCAGCCTCCTTTCTGGAAACACCATATATTTT. Its protein is CASLLSGNTIYF. The chain carries TRBV2 and TRBJ1-3, with unresolved D. Germline V gene lookup returns CDR1 SNHLY and CDR2 FYNNEI. Trimming took off 8 bases at V and 1 base at J, with 6 bases between the two ends. This CDR3 spans 12 amino acids.

The chain's CDR3 is CASSPGVDSPLHF. The CDR3 DNA follows: TGCGCCAGCAGCCCGGGTGTCGATTCACCCCTCCACTTT. The J gene is TRBJ1-6, the V gene TRBV5-1; unclear D gene. The ends were cut back, 4 bases at V and 8 bases at J, with 10 bases in the middle. Germline loops: CDR1 SGHRS, CDR2 YFSETQ. The CDR3 covers 13 residues.

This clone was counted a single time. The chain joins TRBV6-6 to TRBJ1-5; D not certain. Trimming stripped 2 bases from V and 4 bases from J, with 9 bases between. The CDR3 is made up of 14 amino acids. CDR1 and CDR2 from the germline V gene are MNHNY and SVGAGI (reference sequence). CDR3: CASSYAVLNQPQHF. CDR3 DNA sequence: TGTGCCAGCAGTTACGCGGTTCTAAATCAGCCCCAGCATTTT.

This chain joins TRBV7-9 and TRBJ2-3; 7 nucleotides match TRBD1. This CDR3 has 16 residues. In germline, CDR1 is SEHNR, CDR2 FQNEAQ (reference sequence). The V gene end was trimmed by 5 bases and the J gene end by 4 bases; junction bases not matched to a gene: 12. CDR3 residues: CASSRTGQPSADTQYF. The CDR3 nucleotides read TGTGCCAGCAGCCGGACAGGACAACCCTCCGCAGATACGCAGTATTTT.

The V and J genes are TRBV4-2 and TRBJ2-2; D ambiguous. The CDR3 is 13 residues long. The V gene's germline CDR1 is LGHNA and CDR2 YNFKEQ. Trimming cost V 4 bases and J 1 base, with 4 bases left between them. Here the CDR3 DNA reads TGTGCCAGCAGCCTTAAGAACACCGGGGAGCTGTTTTTT. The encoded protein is CASSLKNTGELFF.

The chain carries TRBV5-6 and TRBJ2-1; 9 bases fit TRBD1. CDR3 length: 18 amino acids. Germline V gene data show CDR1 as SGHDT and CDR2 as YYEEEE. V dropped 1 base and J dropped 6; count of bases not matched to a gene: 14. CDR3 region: CASSLLRQGVNLGNEQFF. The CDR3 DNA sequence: TGTGCCAGCAGCTTGTTGAGACAGGGGGTTAACTTGGGCAATGAGCAGTTCTTC.

The CDR3 bases are TGTGCCAGCAGCTTGGCCACTGCCGCGCGGGAGAACACTGAAGCTTTCTTT. Translated, it gives CASSLATAARENTEAFF. The chain joins TRBV5-6 to TRBJ1-1; D gene ambiguous. Trimming took 0 bases from V and 1 from J, leaving 16 bases between them. Germline V gene sequence: CDR1 SGHDT, CDR2 YYEEEE. The CDR3 length is 17 residues. Looking up the rest from reference TRBV5-6 and TRBJ1-1 gives the full variable domain: DAGVTQSPTHLIKTRGQQVTLRCSPKSGHDTVSWYQQALGQGPQFIFQYYEEEERQRGNFPDRFSGHQFPNYSSELNVNALLLGDSALYLCASSLATAARENTEAFFGQGTRLTVV.

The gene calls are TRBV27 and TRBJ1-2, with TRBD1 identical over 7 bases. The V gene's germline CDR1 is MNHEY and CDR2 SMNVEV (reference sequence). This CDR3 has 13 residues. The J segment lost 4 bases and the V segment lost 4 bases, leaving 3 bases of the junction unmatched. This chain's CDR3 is CASSSDRSYGYTF. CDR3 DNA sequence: TGTGCCAGCAGTTCGGACAGGAGCTATGGCTACACCTTC.

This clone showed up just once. The CDR3 loop is CASSLTGTRSYEQYF. In nucleotides, the CDR3 is TGTGCCAGCAGCTTAACCGGGACTAGATCCTACGAGCAGTACTTC. The rearrangement uses TRBV7-2 and TRBJ2-7; 8 positions match TRBD2. In germline, CDR1 is SGHTA, CDR2 FQGNSA. The CDR3 consists of 15 residues. With 2 bases clipped from V and 1 base from J, the junction kept 4 bases outside the gene matches.

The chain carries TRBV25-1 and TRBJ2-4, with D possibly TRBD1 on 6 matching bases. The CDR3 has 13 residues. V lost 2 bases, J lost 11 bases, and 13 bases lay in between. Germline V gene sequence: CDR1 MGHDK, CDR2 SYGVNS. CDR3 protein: CASSETGLSLQYF. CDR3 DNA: TGTGCCAGCAGTGAAACAGGGCTGAGTCTTCAGTACTTC.

The CDR3 DNA is TGTGCCAGCAGTGTAGACAGGGGAAGAGAGACCCAGTACTTC. Translated, it gives CASSVDRGRETQYF. The gene calls are TRBV25-1 and TRBJ2-5; TRBD1 aligns across 8 bases. The V and J ends lost 4 bases and 4 bases, in that order; junction bases with no gene match: 5. The germline CDR1 and CDR2 sequences are MGHDK and SYGVNS. The CDR3 loop spans 14 amino acids.